Included here is one T cell receptor beta chain sequence, with context. The target antigen is unknown. In the PCR, 60 Vbeta and 13 Jbeta primers were used. Clones were read by immunoSEQ multiplex PCR, and TCRdb kept only the in-frame ones, dropping some. The sample has roughly 200,000 clones; roughly 80% are singletons. Healthy bone marrow donors made up the donor group. The data were obtained in a study of cytomegalovirus exposure and HLA in healthy donors. The length of the CDR3 is 13 residues. Germline V gives CDR1 MGHDK, CDR2 SYGVNS. Trimming shortened V by 6 bases and J by 6 bases, and 14 bases separated the two germline ends. The study's findings and limits: When analyzed later, a missense DCLRE1C variant was found to be linked to TCR beta V- and J-gene trimming.

The chain links TRBV25-1 to TRBJ1-2; tentatively, D is TRBD1 (5 bases). This TCR was sampled from a man aged 35 to 55 in good health and CMV-seropositive. Sequenced material: PBMCs. CDR3 sequence: CASRALPGDGYTF. For the CDR3, the DNA is TGTGCCAGCAGAGCTCTTCCGGGGGATGGCTACACCTTC.